A single sample is the source of the 17 T cell receptor beta chains below, sequenced in a study of blood T cells in healthy people across ages. A second about 7 to 11 cycle PCR used barcoded and J-beta primers. TCRdb called the 5' RACE reads again in MiXCR, with one record for every CDR3 protein. Found here are about 780,000 distinct CDR3 sequences, around 45% of them singletons; the top ten hold about a sixth. The source material was blood. The receptors were sampled from an elderly man in good health.

This rearrangement joins TRBV5-1 to TRBJ1-2; 9 bases are a match to TRBD1. The germline CDR1 and CDR2 sequences are SGHRS and YFSETQ. J lost 7 bases, V lost 0 bases, and 10 bases had no gene match. The CDR3 has 16 residues. CDR3 residues: CASSLGYSTGGSGYTF. The CDR3, as DNA: TGCGCCAGCAGCTTGGGATACTCTACAGGGGGCAGTGGCTACACCTTC.

The J gene is TRBJ2-3, the V gene TRBV24-1; 10 bases map to TRBD1. Trimming at V came to 6 bases and at J to 3 bases, leaving 11 bases not matched to a gene. CDR1 is KGHDR, CDR2 SFDVKD, per germline. This CDR3 has 17 residues. The CDR3: CATSQDRDRGQTDTQYF. CDR3 DNA sequence: TGTGCCACCAGTCAGGACCGGGACAGGGGTCAGACAGATACGCAGTATTTT.

This clonotype has just a few counts. The V call is TRBV30, the J call TRBJ2-7; TRBD1 might be the D (5 bases). Germline V gene lookup returns CDR1 GTSNPN and CDR2 SVGIG (reference sequence). The CDR3 is made up of 12 amino acids. With 2 bases removed from V and 5 bases from J, the gap between germline ends came to 10 bases. CDR3 amino acids: CAWSMGQNEQYF. CDR3 bases: TGTGCCTGGAGTATGGGGCAGAACGAGCAGTACTTC.

The rearrangement uses TRBV7-3 and TRBJ2-1, with 10 nucleotides matching TRBD2. There are 15 residues in the CDR3. With 3 bases clipped from V and 3 bases from J, the junction kept 2 bases outside the gene matches. Germline CDR1 is SGHTA and CDR2 is FQGTGA. CDR3: CASSFTSGDYNEQFF. The CDR3, as DNA: TGTGCCAGCAGCTTCACTAGCGGGGACTACAATGAGCAGTTCTTC.

In this sample, this clonotype turned up a few times. The rearrangement links TRBV5-1 to TRBJ2-5, with 8 positions matching TRBD2. J was trimmed by 5 bases and V by 0 bases; bases with no gene match: 15. The CDR3 sequence is 18 residues long. Germline assignment: CDR1 SGHRS and CDR2 YFSETQ. Here the CDR3 DNA reads TGCGCCAGCAGCTTGGAAGGTCTAGCGGGTATCGAGGCGGAGACCCAGTACTTC. It is translated as CASSLEGLAGIEAETQYF.

This clonotype was observed a handful of times. The chain links TRBV7-9 to TRBJ2-6, with D possibly TRBD1 on 5 matching bases. Germline loops: CDR1 SEHNR, CDR2 FQNEAQ (reference sequence). This CDR3 region has 16 residues. Trimming left V 5 bases short and J 2 bases short, with 13 bases between. CDR3 amino acids: CASSRTGRAGANVLTF. Written as DNA, the CDR3 is TGTGCCAGCAGCCGCACCGGCAGGGCTGGGGCCAACGTCCTGACTTTC.

This clonotype was found a few times. The chain couples TRBV6-5 to TRBJ1-6; D might be TRBD1 (5 bases). Trimming stripped 3 bases from V and 6 bases from J, with 15 bases between. CDR3 length: 16 residues. CDR1 is MNHEY, CDR2 SVGAGI, per germline. CDR3 residues: CASSYEGEFGNSPLHF. CDR3 sequence (DNA): TGTGCCAGCAGTTATGAAGGGGAATTTGGTAATTCACCCCTCCACTTT.

The V gene is TRBV5-1, the J gene TRBJ2-4, with 7 positions matching TRBD1. CDR3 length: 14 amino acids. Germline CDR1 reads SGHRS; CDR2 reads YFSETQ. Trimming cost V 4 bases and J 2 bases; bases outside gene matches: 3. CDR3 coding DNA: TGCGCCAGCAGCATACAGGGGCCCAAAAACATTCAGTACTTC. This sequence encodes CASSIQGPKNIQYF.

This clonotype has a count of ten or more. The chain employs TRBV5-1 and TRBJ2-7; no definite D call. CDR3 size: 13 residues. Germline CDR1 reads SGHRS; CDR2 reads YFSETQ. V dropped 4 bases and J dropped 3 bases, with 11 bases sitting between them. The CDR3 sequence is CASSAEENYEQYF. DNA of the CDR3: TGCGCCAGCAGCGCCGAGGAAAACTACGAGCAGTACTTC.

The chain has TRBV7-2 and TRBJ1-5, with a possible D match to TRBD1 (6 bases). Germline CDR1 is SGHTA and CDR2 is FQGNSA. CDR3 size: 15 residues. Trimming stripped 1 base from V and 6 bases from J, with 13 bases between. CDR3 nucleotide sequence: TGTGCCAGCAGCTTAGAGGGAGGGGGGTCTCAGCCCCAGCATTTT. Amino acids: CASSLEGGGSQPQHF.

This clonotype appeared a single time. This chain connects TRBV28 to TRBJ1-5, with 9 bases identical to TRBD1. The CDR3 extends over 17 amino acids. Germline trimming cut 2 bases from V and 2 bases from J; bases unmatched to any gene: 7. Germline V gives CDR1 MDHEN, CDR2 SYDVKM. The CDR3 nucleotides are TGTGCCAGCAGTTTACTTACTACAGGGGGCGGCAATCAGCCCCAGCATTTT. This translates into CASSLLTTGGGNQPQHF.

The CDR3 loop reads CASSSWGEQFF. DNA of the CDR3: TGTGCCAGCAGTTCTTGGGGCGAGCAGTTCTTC. The chain carries TRBV12-3 or TRBV12-4 and TRBJ2-1, with D tentatively TRBD1 (5 bases). The CDR3 totals 11 residues. V was pared by 4 bases and J by 10 bases, with 8 bases between.

This chain joins TRBV7-9 and TRBJ2-2, with TRBD2 identical over 9 bases. This CDR3 spans 18 amino acids. V lost 6 bases and J lost 5; bases outside the gene matches: 16. CDR1 is SEHNR, CDR2 FQNEAQ, per germline (reference sequence). CDR3 coding DNA: TGTGCCAGCAGGGCCGGGACTAGCAGCTGGGTACTGACCGGGGAGCTGTTTTTT. This encodes CASRAGTSSWVLTGELFF.

The chain recombines TRBV5-1 with TRBJ2-7, with 8 nucleotides matching TRBD1. Germline V gene sequence: CDR1 SGHRS, CDR2 YFSETQ. The CDR3 is 15 amino acids. V was pared by 4 bases and J by 3 bases, with 9 bases of the junction left unmatched. CDR3 loop: CASSPRQGPNYEQYF. The CDR3 nucleotides are TGCGCCAGCAGCCCTCGACAGGGGCCCAACTACGAGCAGTACTTC.

The gene calls are TRBV28 and TRBJ2-1, with no clear D. Looked up from germline, CDR1 is MDHEN and CDR2 is SYDVKM. The CDR3 is 14 amino acids. Trimming cost V 3 bases and J 5 bases, with 11 bases left between them. The chain's CDR3 is CASSFQGRHNEQFF. CDR3 bases: TGTGCCAGCAGTTTCCAAGGGCGGCACAATGAGCAGTTCTTC.

This clonotype was observed a few times. The V call is TRBV13, the J call TRBJ1-2, with 9 bases aligning to TRBD1. V shed 6 bases and J 3 bases; nucleotides not matched to a gene: 11. The germline V gene has CDR1 PRHDT and CDR2 FYEKMQ (reference sequence). The CDR3 contains 16 residues. CDR3 loop: CASRGDREPRHYGYTF. The CDR3 nucleotides are TGTGCCAGCAGGGGGGACAGGGAACCTCGTCACTATGGCTACACCTTC.

The J gene is TRBJ2-7, the V gene TRBV29-1; D uncertain. Trimming left V 3 bases short and J 2 bases short, with 5 bases between. Germline V gene data show CDR1 as SQVTM and CDR2 as ANQGSEA. This CDR3 spans 11 amino acids. CDR3 residues: CSVEQAYEQYF. In DNA, the CDR3 is TGCAGCGTTGAGCAAGCCTACGAGCAGTACTTC.